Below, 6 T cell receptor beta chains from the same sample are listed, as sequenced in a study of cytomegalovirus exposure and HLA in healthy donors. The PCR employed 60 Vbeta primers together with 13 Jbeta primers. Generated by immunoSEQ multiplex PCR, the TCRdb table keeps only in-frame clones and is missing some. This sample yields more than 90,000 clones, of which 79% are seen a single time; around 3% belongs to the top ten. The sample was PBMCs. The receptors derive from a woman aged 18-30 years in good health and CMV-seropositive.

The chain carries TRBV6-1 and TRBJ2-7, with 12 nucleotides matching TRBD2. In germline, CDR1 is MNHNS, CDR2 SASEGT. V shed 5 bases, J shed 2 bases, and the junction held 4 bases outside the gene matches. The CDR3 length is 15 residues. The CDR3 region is CASSKLAGGAYEQYF. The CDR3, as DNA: TGTGCCAGCAGTAAACTAGCGGGAGGCGCCTACGAGCAGTACTTC.

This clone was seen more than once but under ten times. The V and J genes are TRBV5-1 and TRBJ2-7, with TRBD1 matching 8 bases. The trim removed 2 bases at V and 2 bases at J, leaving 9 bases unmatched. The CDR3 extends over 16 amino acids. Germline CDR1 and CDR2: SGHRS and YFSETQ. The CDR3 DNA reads TGCGCCAGCAGCTTAACCCCGGGACAGGTAACCTACGAGCAGTACTTC. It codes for CASSLTPGQVTYEQYF.

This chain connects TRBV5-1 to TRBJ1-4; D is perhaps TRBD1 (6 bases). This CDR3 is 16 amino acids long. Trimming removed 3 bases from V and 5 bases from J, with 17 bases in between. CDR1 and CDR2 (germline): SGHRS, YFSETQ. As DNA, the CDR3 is TGCGCCAGCAGCTCTTCCGCAGGGGCCCCGAATGAAAAACTGTTTTTT. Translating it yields CASSSSAGAPNEKLFF. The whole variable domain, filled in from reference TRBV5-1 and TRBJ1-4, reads KAGVTQTPRYLIKTRGQQVTLSCSPISGHRSVSWYQQTPGQGLQFLFEYFSETQRNKGNFPGRFSGRQFSNSRSEMNVSTLELGDSALYLCASSSSAGAPNEKLFFGSGTQLSVL.

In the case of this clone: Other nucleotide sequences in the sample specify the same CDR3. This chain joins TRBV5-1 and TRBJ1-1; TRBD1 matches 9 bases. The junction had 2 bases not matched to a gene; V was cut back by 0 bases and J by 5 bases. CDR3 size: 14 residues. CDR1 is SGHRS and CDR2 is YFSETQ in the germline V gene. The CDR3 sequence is CASSLGQGGTEAFF. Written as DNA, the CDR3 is TGCGCCAGCAGCTTGGGACAGGGGGGGACTGAAGCTTTCTTT.

CDR3 nucleotide sequence: TGTGCCAGCAGACGGGACTCCCTCTACGAGCAGTACTTC. Amino acids: CASRRDSLYEQYF. The rearrangement joins TRBV6-5 to TRBJ2-7, with a weak D call TRBD2 (6 bases). The length of the CDR3 is 13 residues. The V end lost 6 bases, the J end lost 3 bases, and 12 bases lay between the germline ends. Germline lookup yields CDR1 MNHEY and CDR2 SVGAGI.

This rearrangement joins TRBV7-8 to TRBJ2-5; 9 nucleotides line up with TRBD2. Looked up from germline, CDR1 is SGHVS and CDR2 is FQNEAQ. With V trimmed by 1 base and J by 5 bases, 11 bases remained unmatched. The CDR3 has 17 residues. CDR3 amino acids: CASSLVPPSGRKETQYF. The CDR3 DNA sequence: TGTGCCAGCAGCTTAGTCCCCCCCAGCGGGAGGAAGGAGACCCAGTACTTC.